Listed below are T cell receptor beta chains from one sample, sequenced in a study of T cell responses to AZD1222 COVID-19 vaccine. Some clones are missing from TCRdb's copy, which holds only in-frame ones; the method was immunoSEQ multiplex PCR. This sample carries over 120,000 clones, more than 85% of them seen once, and the ten largest clones take roughly 3.7%. The source material was peripheral blood, sampled on day 0 of AZD1222 vaccination. The receptors were sampled from an adult in good health. Each CDR3 is given with its conserved first and last residue. Fields, in order: D gene, clone size, V gene, J gene, CDR3 DNA, CDR3 protein. D genes are given only for firm matches. Rows give clone size only sometimes, using once, few, many, or a class for an expanded clone.

TRBD2	.	TRBV5-1	TRBJ2-5	TGCGCCAGCAGCTTGGTGGGACTAGACCAAGAGACCCAGTACTTC	CASSLVGLDQETQYF
.	.	TRBV10-3	TRBJ2-1	TGTGCCATCGGTACCCCCAGCCAGGACAATGAGCAGTTCTTC	CAIGTPSQDNEQFF
.	.	TRBV27	TRBJ2-1	TGTGCCAGCAGTTTCTCAAGCTCCTACAATGAGCAGTTCTTC	CASSFSSSYNEQFF
.	.	TRBV7-2	TRBJ2-2	TGTGCCAGTAGCTCTAGGGGGGACTCGCTGTTCACCGGGGAGCTGTTTTTT	CASSSRGDSLFTGELFF
.	.	TRBV5-1	TRBJ1-2	TGCGCCAGCAGCTTGGGGGCCGGGGCCAACTATGGCTACACCTTC	CASSLGAGANYGYTF
.	.	TRBV5-4	TRBJ2-3	TGTGCCAGCAGACGACGGGAGTTCGATTTAGATACGCAGTATTTT	CASRRREFDLDTQYF
.	.	TRBV6-4	TRBJ2-1	TGTGCCAGCAGTGGGCTCCACCCGTACAATGGGCAGTTCTTC	CASSGLHPYNGQFF
.	.	TRBV7-2	TRBJ2-3	TGTGCCAGCAGCTTAGCGCGAGGAGGCGGGTATAATACGCAGTATTTT	CASSLARGGGYNTQYF
.	.	TRBV19	TRBJ1-2	TGTGCCAGTAGTATAGACAGGGGCTATGGCTACACCTTC	CASSIDRGYGYTF
.	.	TRBV7-5	TRBJ1-5	TGTGTCAGAAGCTTAGCTAGGTTGGGCCTGGGCAATCAGCCCCAGCATTTT	CVRSLARLGLGNQPQHF
.	.	TRBV19	TRBJ1-2	TGTGCCAGTAGTATTGGGGGGCTCGCTTTGGGCGGCTACACCTTC	CASSIGGLALGGYTF
.	.	TRBV2	TRBJ2-7	TGTGCCAGCCGCTCCTACGAGCAGTACTTC	CASRSYEQYF
.	.	TRBV7-9	TRBJ2-7	TGTGCCAGCAGCCCAGGGGAGTGGTTCTATTACGAGCAGTACTTC	CASSPGEWFYYEQYF
.	.	TRBV19	TRBJ2-5	TGTGCCAGTAGTATTAGTGTACGAGAGACCCAGTACTTC	CASSISVRETQYF
.	.	TRBV5-4	TRBJ1-6	TGTGCCAGCAGTCCCGCCAGGGACGATTCACCCCTCCACTTT	CASSPARDDSPLHF
TRBD1	few	TRBV6-6	TRBJ1-2	TGTGCCAGCACCAGGGACAGATCTAACTATGGCTACACCTTC	CASTRDRSNYGYTF
TRBD1	.	TRBV6-5	TRBJ1-5	TGTGCCAGCAGGGAGGGACAGGCCTGGCAGCCCCAGCATTTT	CASREGQAWQPQHF
TRBD1	.	TRBV6-6	TRBJ2-3	TGTGCCAGCAGTTACTCGGGACAGGCCCCGGATACGCAGTATTTT	CASSYSGQAPDTQYF
.	.	TRBV14	TRBJ2-7	TGTGCCAGCAGCCAAGACCGGGAGCAGTACTTC	CASSQDREQYF
TRBD2	.	TRBV15	TRBJ2-2	TGTGCCACCAGCCTGTTTGTACTAGCGGGAAACACCGGGGAGCTGTTTTTT	CATSLFVLAGNTGELFF
TRBD2	.	TRBV5-1	TRBJ2-5	TGCGCCAGTAGACTAGCGGTACAAGAGACCCAGTACTTC	CASRLAVQETQYF
TRBD1	once	TRBV25-1	TRBJ1-4	TGTGCCAGCAGTGAACCCCGACAGGGGATGAGTGAAAAACTGTTTTTT	CASSEPRQGMSEKLFF
.	.	TRBV6-5	TRBJ2-7	TGTGCCAGCAGTACGGGCCCCGAGGATCTCTACGAGCAGTACTTC	CASSTGPEDLYEQYF
TRBD1	once	TRBV18	TRBJ2-7	TGTGCCAGCTCCATAGACAGGGTTGGGGAGCAGTACTTC	CASSIDRVGEQYF
.	.	TRBV6-5	TRBJ2-7	TGTGCCGTTTGGGACATCCTGACCTACGAGCAGTACTTC	CAVWDILTYEQYF
TRBD2	once	TRBV5-4	TRBJ2-3	TGTGCCAGCAGCAGAGCGGGACGGGGGACAGATACGCAGTATTTT	CASSRAGRGTDTQYF
.	.	TRBV29-1	TRBJ1-2	TGCAGCGTTGACTGGGGTGTGAGAGGTCCAAACTATGGCTACACCTTC	CSVDWGVRGPNYGYTF
.	.	TRBV10-2	TRBJ2-2	TGCGCCAGCCAGAGGGAGCGGAACACCGGGGAGCTGTTTTTT	CASQRERNTGELFF
.	.	TRBV28	TRBJ2-3	TGTGCCAGCAGTTTACCCGGGGGCACAGATACGCAGTATTTT	CASSLPGGTDTQYF
TRBD1	.	TRBV6-5	TRBJ1-2	TGTGCCAGCAGACTCCAGGGGGAAGGTGGCTACACCTTC	CASRLQGEGGYTF
TRBD1	.	TRBV28	TRBJ1-2	TGTGCCACCCTGGGGACAGGCTATGGCTACACCTTC	CATLGTGYGYTF
.	.	TRBV4-1	TRBJ1-1	TGCGCCAGCAGCCAAGTTGGGATGGGGAGAAAAACTGAAGCTTTCTTT	CASSQVGMGRKTEAFF
.	.	TRBV2	TRBJ2-7	TGTGCCAGCAGCGAGTTAGACTACGAGCAGTACTTC	CASSELDYEQYF
.	.	TRBV12-3/TRBV12-4	TRBJ1-5	TGTGCCAGCAGTCCTAAGGGCAATCAGCCCCAGCATTTT	CASSPKGNQPQHF